The 24 T cell receptor beta chains reported below all come from one sample, sequenced in a study of CXCR3-negative and CXCR3-positive naive CD8 T cells. Regarding the study as a whole: Hydrophobicity was higher for TRB CDR3s found in CXCR3-positive naive cells than in CXCR3-negative naive cells.

All TRB cDNA libraries came from 5' RACE performed with UMI labels. TCRdb re-called the 5' RACE reads and gives one entry per CDR3 protein, without DNA. The sample data list over 150,000 distinct CDR3 sequences. These receptors have no identified antigens. Sequenced sample: naive CXCR3+ CD8+ T cells from blood. Subset meaning: CD45RO-CCR7+CD27+CD95- naive CD8+ T cells expressing CXCR3 (TNR3+). The receptor set was obtained from a human donor in good health. Some clones in this sample may be carry-over from other donors' samples.

This chain uses TRBV4-2 with TRBJ1-1; lacking DNA, the TRBD1 call made by TCRdb goes unchecked. Germline CDR1 reads LGHNA; CDR2 reads YNFKEQ. The CDR3 is 16 amino acids. CDR3 in amino acids: CASSQGQGDGNTEAFF.

The chain combines TRBV7-3 with TRBJ2-1. The germline gives CDR1 SGHTA, CDR2 FQGTGA. The CDR3 covers 16 residues. CDR3 in amino acids: CASSNETGGAYNEQFF.

This CDR3 is CSVEGGSTDTQYF. The chain is built from TRBV29-1 and TRBJ2-3. The CDR3 sequence is 13 residues long. Germline CDR1 and CDR2: SQVTM and ANQGSEA.

The chain has TRBV28 and TRBJ2-5; TCRdb's assignment of TRBD1 cannot be checked, as there is no DNA. The germline V gene has CDR1 MDHEN and CDR2 SYDVKM. The length of the CDR3 is 15 residues. The CDR3: CASSPYLGRSETQYF.

V usage is TRBV29-1 and J usage is TRBJ1-1; no DNA is available, so the TRBD1 call from TCRdb remains unchecked. Germline V CDR1 and CDR2: SQVTM, ANQGSEA. The CDR3 is made up of 13 amino acids. The CDR3 sequence: CSVEGGGNTEAFF. Full variable domain (missing parts from reference TRBV29-1 and TRBJ1-1): SAVISQKPSRDICQRGTSLTIQCQVDSQVTMMFWYRQQPGQSLTLIATANQGSEATYESGFVIDKFPISRPNLTFSTLTVSNMSPEDSSIYLCSVEGGGNTEAFFGQGTRLTVV.

The J gene is TRBJ1-1, the V gene TRBV20-1. This CDR3 is built from 14 residues. Looked up from germline, CDR1 is DFQATT and CDR2 is SNEGSKA (reference sequence). The CDR3 reads CSAIGLILGTEAFF.

The CDR3 spells CASSVGDLGLTEAFF. The chain employs TRBV9 and TRBJ1-1. CDR3 size: 15 residues. The germline gives CDR1 SGDLS, CDR2 YYNGEE. Together with reference TRBV9 and TRBJ1-1, the CDR3 gives the full variable domain: DSGVTQTPKHLITATGQRVTLRCSPRSGDLSVYWYQQSLDQGLQFLIQYYNGEERAKGNILERFSAQQFPDLHSELNLSSLELGDSALYFCASSVGDLGLTEAFFGQGTRLTVV.

This chain links TRBV5-6 with TRBJ1-2. Germline values: CDR1 SGHDT, CDR2 YYEEEE. This CDR3 comprises 12 residues. This CDR3 reads CASSFNLEGYTF.

The chain joins TRBV5-6 to TRBJ2-3; TCRdb reports TRBD2, a call that lacks DNA to check it against. This CDR3 has 18 residues. Germline V lookup: CDR1 SGHDT, CDR2 YYEEEE. This CDR3 is CASSLRLAGPFSTDTQYF.

The J gene is TRBJ2-7, the V gene TRBV18. The CDR3 is 12 amino acids. Germline V lookup: CDR1 KGHSH, CDR2 LQKENI. This CDR3 reads CASSPSSHEQYF.

The V gene is TRBV6-2 or TRBV6-3, the J gene TRBJ2-1; TCRdb names TRBD2, which stays unverified in the absence of DNA. This CDR3 has 17 amino acids. From germline, CDR1 is MNHEY and CDR2 SVGEGT. The CDR3 sequence is CASSYSILAGWDNEQFF.

The chain is built from TRBV3-1 and TRBJ1-2; without DNA, the TCRdb call of TRBD1 cannot be checked. Germline CDR1 and CDR2: LGHDT and YNNKEL (reference sequence). The CDR3 totals 15 residues. This CDR3 reads CASSHWTGANYGYTF.

This chain links TRBV5-1 with TRBJ2-3; no DNA is available, so the TRBD2 call from TCRdb remains unchecked. CDR3 length: 16 residues. The germline V gene encodes CDR1 SGHRS and CDR2 YFSETQ. Here the CDR3 reads CASSSTLAGSTDTQYF.

The V gene is TRBV3-1, the J gene TRBJ2-2; TCRdb's D call, TRBD2, is unchecked because there is no DNA. From germline, CDR1 is LGHDT and CDR2 YNNKEL (reference sequence). The CDR3 sequence is 16 residues long. Here the CDR3 reads CASSQSLAGDTGELFF.

The CDR3 loop reads CSVLGQAISEANVLTF. V and J are TRBV29-1 and TRBJ2-6; there is no DNA to check the TCRdb D call of TRBD1. Germline V CDR1 and CDR2: SQVTM, ANQGSEA. The CDR3 is made up of 16 amino acids.

The chain links TRBV15 to TRBJ2-3; TCRdb gives TRBD2 as the D gene, but with no DNA this cannot be confirmed. Germline CDR1 is LNHNV and CDR2 is YYDKDF (reference sequence). This CDR3 contains 15 residues. The CDR3: CATSRAGGGTDTQYF.

This chain joins TRBV20-1 and TRBJ2-7. Looked up from germline, CDR1 is DFQATT and CDR2 is SNEGSKA (reference sequence). CDR3 length: 14 amino acids. The CDR3 loop is CSAKGPGSIHEQYF.

The chain couples TRBV12-3 or TRBV12-4 to TRBJ2-5. This CDR3 contains 13 residues. The CDR3 protein is CASSQDYQETQYF.

The chain uses TRBV3-1 and TRBJ2-3; without DNA, the TCRdb call of TRBD1 cannot be checked. The CDR3 length is 16 residues. Germline V gene data show CDR1 as LGHDT and CDR2 as YNNKEL (reference sequence). The CDR3 spells CASSQGPGGNTDTQYF.

The rearrangement links TRBV7-3 to TRBJ2-1; the TCRdb D gene call, TRBD2, has no DNA to confirm it. Per the germline V gene, CDR1 is SGHTA and CDR2 is FQGTGA. This CDR3 is built from 16 residues. CDR3: CASSLYLAGGRNEQFF.

This CDR3 reads CASSLASGGPLAGELFF. J is TRBJ2-2 and V is TRBV7-8; no DNA is available, so the TRBD2 call from TCRdb remains unchecked. The CDR3 covers 17 residues. Germline-derived CDR1 and CDR2 are SGHVS and FQNEAQ.

The chain recombines TRBV30 with TRBJ1-1. The V gene's germline CDR1 is GTSNPN and CDR2 SVGIG (reference sequence). The CDR3 totals 13 residues. This CDR3 reads CAWSVSGATEAFF.

The V call is TRBV7-9, the J call TRBJ1-2; TCRdb proposes TRBD1, but this gene call is untestable without DNA. Germline V gene sequence: CDR1 SEHNR, CDR2 FQNEAQ (reference sequence). The CDR3 extends over 16 amino acids. CDR3 in amino acids: CASSSRDADAYYGYTF.

V is TRBV5-6 and J is TRBJ2-1. CDR1 is SGHDT and CDR2 is YYEEEE in the germline V gene. The CDR3 has 14 amino acids. The chain's CDR3 is CASSITGPYNEQFF.